Below, 26 T cell receptor beta chains from the same sample are listed, as sequenced in a study of control samples from healthy donors and cancer patients. Profiled with immunoSEQ multiplex PCR; TCRdb holds only in-frame clones, not every one. Among 60,000 to 70,000 clones, about 82% were seen once, and the ten largest hold about 5%. The sample comprised blood. These receptors were obtained from a man aged 35-49 years in good health.

The CDR3 nucleotides read TGCGCCAGCAGCCAGATGGGCAGCACTGAAGCTTTCTTT. Its protein is CASSQMGSTEAFF. J is TRBJ1-1 and V is TRBV4-1; no firm D call. The germline V and J ends were trimmed by 3 bases and 4 bases, with 9 bases remaining between them. The germline V gene encodes CDR1 MGHRA and CDR2 YSYEKL. The CDR3 runs 13 residues.

This clone was seen just once. The junction departs from the called germline gene at one end, perhaps through a read error. This chain links TRBV5-6 with TRBJ2-7; no clear D gene. CDR3 length equals 14 residues. Germline assignment: CDR1 SGHDT and CDR2 YYEEEE. The CDR3 region is CANSPRHLPYEQYF. CDR3 nucleotide sequence: TGTGCCAACAGCCCCAGACACTTACCCTACGAGCAGTACTTC.

This chain joins TRBV27 and TRBJ1-1, with a weak D call TRBD1 (6 bases). V was clipped by 4 bases and J by 11 bases, with 20 bases between them. Germline V lookup: CDR1 MNHEY, CDR2 SMNVEV (reference sequence). The CDR3 is made up of 14 amino acids. Here the CDR3 DNA reads TGTGCCAGCAGTTCCGGGACACTTGCCTTGGGGGCTTTCTTT. Its translation is CASSSGTLALGAFF.

The rearrangement links TRBV2 to TRBJ2-7; D remains unclear. Germline CDR1 SNHLY, CDR2 FYNNEI. V was cut by 2 bases and J by 7 bases, with 21 bases left in between. CDR3 length: 16 amino acids. CDR3 amino acids: CASSELPTERRREQYF. DNA of the CDR3: TGTGCCAGCAGTGAATTGCCGACCGAACGTAGGCGGGAGCAGTACTTC.

The rearrangement links TRBV7-2 to TRBJ2-1; TRBD1 is a possible D gene (6 bases). The CDR3 has 14 residues. Per the germline V gene, CDR1 is SGHTA and CDR2 is FQGNSA. V lost 4 bases to trimming and J lost 4 bases, with 11 bases between them. The CDR3 bases are TGTGCCAGCAGCTCTTCGACAGGTTACAATGAGCAGTTCTTC. It is translated as CASSSSTGYNEQFF.

CDR3 protein: CASSLARNGKETQYF. DNA of the CDR3: TGTGCCAGCAGCTTGGCCAGGAACGGCAAAGAGACCCAGTACTTC. This chain joins TRBV5-8 and TRBJ2-5; no definite D call. Germline CDR1 and CDR2: SGHTS and YDEGEE. This CDR3 comprises 15 residues. Trimming left V 0 bases short and J 3 bases short, with 12 bases between. The complete variable domain, with remaining parts taken from reference TRBV5-8 and TRBJ2-5, reads EAGVTQSPTHLIKTRGQQATLRCSPISGHTSVYWYQQALGLGLQFLLWYDEGEERNRGNFPPRFSGRQFPNYSSELNVNALELEDSALYLCASSLARNGKETQYFGPGTRLLVL.

CDR3 DNA: TGCGCCAGCAGCTCGCCGACAGGGTCGAGCGAGCAGTACTTC. This sequence encodes CASSSPTGSSEQYF. The chain links TRBV5-1 to TRBJ2-7, with 7 bases identical to TRBD1. CDR1 is SGHRS and CDR2 is YFSETQ in the germline V gene. The J segment lost 6 bases and the V segment lost 3 bases, leaving 9 bases of the junction unmatched. The CDR3 sequence is 14 residues long.

The chain joins TRBV29-1 to TRBJ2-2; no definite D call. The CDR3 is 12 amino acids. V lost 4 bases to trimming and J lost 5 bases, with 8 bases between them. Germline V gene lookup returns CDR1 SQVTM and CDR2 ANQGSEA. The CDR3 nucleotides are TGCAGCGTTGTCCTCCAGACCGGGGAGCTGTTTTTT. It translates to CSVVLQTGELFF.

The chain recombines TRBV6-5 with TRBJ2-1; either TRBD1 or TRBD2 may supply D (5 bases each). Germline V gives CDR1 MNHEY, CDR2 SVGAGI. V gave up 4 bases and J gave up 5 bases, with 18 bases separating them. The length of the CDR3 is 16 residues. CDR3 nucleotide sequence: TGTGCCAGCAGTTCCCTTAGAGGTGGGACCAACAATGAGCAGTTCTTC. Translated: CASSSLRGGTNNEQFF.

The chain is built from TRBV7-2 and TRBJ1-5; 7 bases fit TRBD1. V lost 1 base to trimming and J lost 6 bases; unmatched junction nucleotides: 6. CDR1 and CDR2 (germline): SGHTA, FQGNSA. The CDR3 runs to 15 residues. The CDR3: CASSLVGGGSQPQHF. CDR3 DNA: TGTGCCAGCAGCTTAGTAGGGGGCGGGTCTCAGCCCCAGCATTTT. The full variable domain, completed using reference TRBV7-2 and TRBJ1-5, is GAGVSQSPSNKVTEKGKDVELRCDPISGHTALYWYRQSLGQGLEFLIYFQGNSAPDKSGLPSDRFSAERTGGSVSTLTIQRTQQEDSAVYLCASSLVGGGSQPQHFGDGTRLSIL.

The CDR3 loop reads CASSVAETGVSGNTIYF. The DNA for the CDR3 is TGTGCCAGCAGCGTAGCTGAGACAGGGGTCTCTGGAAACACCATATATTTT. The chain links TRBV9 to TRBJ1-3; 8 bases are a match to TRBD1. This CDR3 contains 17 residues. Germline lookup yields CDR1 SGDLS and CDR2 YYNGEE. The V segment lost 0 bases and the J segment 0 bases; nucleotides outside the gene matches: 5.

V is TRBV19 and J is TRBJ2-3; 7 positions agree with TRBD2. The CDR3 has 15 residues. Per the germline V gene, CDR1 is LNHDA and CDR2 is SQIVND (reference sequence). The J segment lost 4 bases and the V segment lost 3 bases, leaving 7 bases of the junction unmatched. CDR3 amino acids: CASSIQRDGADTQYF. The CDR3 nucleotides read TGTGCCAGTAGTATCCAGCGGGATGGGGCAGATACGCAGTATTTT.

V and J are TRBV24-1 and TRBJ1-4, with TRBD1 as a possible D gene (6 bases). The V and J ends lost 7 bases and 4 bases respectively, with 24 bases between them. Germline CDR1 and CDR2: KGHDR and SFDVKD. This CDR3 has 18 residues. The CDR3, as DNA: TGTGCCACCAGGCTACAAGTCCCAGCGGGGGCGAATAATGAAAAACTGTTTTTT. Encoded protein: CATRLQVPAGANNEKLFF.

This chain joins TRBV28 and TRBJ1-2, with D maybe TRBD1 (5 bases). Germline CDR1 is MDHEN and CDR2 is SYDVKM. Between the trimmed V and J ends, which lost 7 bases and 2 bases, there was a span of 14 bases. The CDR3 consists of 14 residues. CDR3 protein: CASTQGRVNYGYTF. The CDR3 region has the DNA TGTGCCAGCACCCAGGGCAGGGTGAACTATGGCTACACCTTC.

The chain recombines TRBV28 with TRBJ2-2; 15 nucleotides agree with TRBD2. Germline V gene lookup returns CDR1 MDHEN and CDR2 SYDVKM. V shed 10 bases and J 6 bases; nucleotides not matched to a gene: 12. The CDR3 is 17 residues long. The CDR3 sequence: CAIPRTSGRARAGELFF. The CDR3 DNA reads TGTGCCATACCTCGGACTAGCGGGAGGGCCAGGGCCGGGGAGCTGTTTTTT.

The rearrangement uses TRBV20-1 and TRBJ2-1; D not certain. The germline gives CDR1 DFQATT, CDR2 SNEGSKA (reference sequence). The CDR3 is 11 amino acids. V was clipped by 4 bases and J by 10 bases, with 11 bases between them. CDR3 region: CSAIPVKEQFF. CDR3 bases: TGCAGTGCTATTCCAGTTAAAGAGCAGTTCTTC.

This rearrangement joins TRBV4-1 to TRBJ1-1; D might be TRBD1 (5 bases). The CDR3 is made up of 15 amino acids. The germline CDR1 and CDR2 sequences are MGHRA and YSYEKL. V shed 3 bases and J shed 1 base, with 12 bases lying between them. The CDR3 loop reads CASSHNRGGNTEAFF. CDR3 coding DNA: TGCGCCAGCAGCCATAACCGGGGCGGGAACACTGAAGCTTTCTTT.

This rearrangement joins TRBV4-1 to TRBJ2-2; 10 bases map to TRBD2. V gave up 1 base and J gave up 7 bases; unmatched junction bases: 12. The CDR3 has 18 residues. In germline, CDR1 is MGHRA, CDR2 YSYEKL. CDR3 amino acids: CASSQVPSGRIVGGELFF. CDR3 bases: TGCGCCAGCAGCCAAGTCCCTAGCGGGAGAATCGTTGGCGGGGAGCTGTTTTTT.

This chain joins TRBV10-3 and TRBJ2-2; 9 nucleotides line up with TRBD1. The CDR3 consists of 15 residues. Germline V gene data show CDR1 as ENHRY and CDR2 as SYGVKD. V lost 6 bases to trimming and J lost 1 base; unmatched junction nucleotides: 3. The CDR3 region is CAISRGQGNTGELFF. CDR3 sequence (DNA): TGTGCCATCAGCAGGGGACAGGGGAACACCGGGGAGCTGTTTTTT.

The chain has TRBV11-3 and TRBJ2-7; TRBD1 aligns across 9 bases. Germline trimming cut 4 bases from V and 2 bases from J; bases unmatched to any gene: 3. This CDR3 is 14 amino acids long. Per the germline V gene, CDR1 is SGHNT and CDR2 is YENEEA. The CDR3 DNA follows: TGTGCCAGCAGCTACAGGACAGGGGCCTACGAGCAGTACTTC. It yields the protein CASSYRTGAYEQYF. Full variable domain (remainder filled in from reference TRBV11-3 and TRBJ2-7): EAGVVQSPRYKIIEKKQPVAFWCNPISGHNTLYWYLQNLGQGPELLIRYENEEAVDDSQLPKDRFSAERLKGVDSTLKIQPAELGDSAVYLCASSYRTGAYEQYFGPGTRLTVT.

CDR3 nucleotides: TGTGCCAGCAGCCAAGCCCCTGGGGTCCTAATCAATGAGCAGTTCTTC. Amino acid sequence: CASSQAPGVLINEQFF. The rearrangement links TRBV3-1 (or the pseudogene TRBV3-2) to TRBJ2-1; D gene unclear. V was trimmed by 1 base and J by 6 bases, leaving 16 bases between them. CDR3 length equals 16 residues. Germline V CDR1 and CDR2: LGHDT, YNNKEL (reference sequence).

This chain joins TRBV20-1 and TRBJ2-4; possibly TRBD1 for D (6 bases). Germline CDR1 reads DFQATT; CDR2 reads SNEGSKA (reference sequence). Trimming took 7 bases from V and 8 from J, leaving 12 bases between them. The CDR3 contains 11 residues. The CDR3 nucleotides are TGCAGTGTTTACGGACAGCACATTCAGTACTTC. Its translation: CSVYGQHIQYF.

The chain has TRBV5-8 and TRBJ2-1, with 11 bases aligning to TRBD2. The germline gives CDR1 SGHTS, CDR2 YDEGEE. Trimming took 0 bases from V and 6 from J; bases not matched to a gene: 8. There are 17 residues in the CDR3. The CDR3 DNA reads TGTGCCAGCAGCTTGGCAAATAGCGGGAGGGCCGGCAATGAGCAGTTCTTC. Its protein product is CASSLANSGRAGNEQFF.

The chain carries TRBV28 and TRBJ1-5; D possibly corresponds to TRBD1 (6 bases). V shed 2 bases and J shed 3 bases, with 14 bases lying between them. The CDR3 totals 16 residues. CDR1 is MDHEN and CDR2 is SYDVKM in the germline V gene. CDR3 residues: CASSLRIGTYNQPQHF. Here the CDR3 DNA reads TGTGCCAGCAGTTTACGGATCGGGACATACAATCAGCCCCAGCATTTT.

J is TRBJ1-1 and V is TRBV10-2; D is undetermined. CDR1 is WSHSY, CDR2 SAAADI, per germline. V shed 5 bases and J shed 3 bases, with 13 bases lying between them. The CDR3 is 14 residues long. In nucleotides, the CDR3 is TGCGCCAGCAGTTTCCAAGGGTTCTACACTGAAGCTTTCTTT. Amino acid sequence: CASSFQGFYTEAFF.

The chain is built from TRBV14 and TRBJ2-3; 9 bases are shared with TRBD2. After removal of 0 bases from V and 3 bases from J, the junction contained 4 bases not matched to a gene. This CDR3 region has 16 residues. Germline CDR1 reads SGHDN; CDR2 reads FVKESK. In nucleotides, the CDR3 is TGTGCCAGCAGCCAAGAAGTGAGCGGGAGGACAGATACGCAGTATTTT. As protein: CASSQEVSGRTDTQYF.